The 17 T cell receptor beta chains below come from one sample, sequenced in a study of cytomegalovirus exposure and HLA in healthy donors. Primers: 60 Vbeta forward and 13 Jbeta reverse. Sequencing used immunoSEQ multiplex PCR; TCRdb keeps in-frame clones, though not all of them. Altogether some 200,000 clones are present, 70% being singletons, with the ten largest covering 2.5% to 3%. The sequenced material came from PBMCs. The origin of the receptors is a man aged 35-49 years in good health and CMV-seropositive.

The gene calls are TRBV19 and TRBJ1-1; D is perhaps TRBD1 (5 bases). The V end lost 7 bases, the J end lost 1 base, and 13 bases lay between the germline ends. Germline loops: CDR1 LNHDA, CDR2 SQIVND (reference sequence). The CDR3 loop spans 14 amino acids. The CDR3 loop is CASTPSQGNTEAFF. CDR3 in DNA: TGTGCCAGTACCCCGAGCCAGGGGAACACTGAAGCTTTCTTT.

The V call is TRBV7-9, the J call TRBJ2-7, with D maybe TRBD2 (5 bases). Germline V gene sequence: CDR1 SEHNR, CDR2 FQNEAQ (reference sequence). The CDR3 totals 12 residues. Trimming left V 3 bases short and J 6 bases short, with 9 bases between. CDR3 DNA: TGTGCCAGCAGCTTGCCGGGGAGCGAGCAGTACTTC. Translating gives CASSLPGSEQYF.

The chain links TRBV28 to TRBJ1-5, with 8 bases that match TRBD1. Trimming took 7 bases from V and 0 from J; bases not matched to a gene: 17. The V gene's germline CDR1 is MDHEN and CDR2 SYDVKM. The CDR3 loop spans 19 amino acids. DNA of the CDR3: TGTGCCAGCACCACTTATCCACGGACAGGGAGGTTTAGCAATCAGCCCCAGCATTTT. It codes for CASTTYPRTGRFSNQPQHF. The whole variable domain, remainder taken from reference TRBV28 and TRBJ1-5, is DVKVTQSSRYLVKRTGEKVFLECVQDMDHENMFWYRQDPGLGLRLIYFSYDVKMKEKGDIPEGYSVSREKKERFSLILESASTNQTSMYLCASTTYPRTGRFSNQPQHFGDGTRLSIL.

CDR3 in amino acids: CASSQALPTEAFF. CDR3 DNA: TGCGCCAGCAGCCAAGCTCTTCCCACTGAAGCTTTCTTT. This rearrangement joins TRBV4-1 to TRBJ1-1; unclear D gene. Trimming removed 1 base from V and 4 bases from J, with 7 bases in between. There are 13 residues in the CDR3. Germline V gene sequence: CDR1 MGHRA, CDR2 YSYEKL.

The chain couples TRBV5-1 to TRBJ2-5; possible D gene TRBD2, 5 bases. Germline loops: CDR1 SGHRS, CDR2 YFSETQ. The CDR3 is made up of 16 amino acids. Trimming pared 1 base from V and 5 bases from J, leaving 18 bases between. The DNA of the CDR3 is TGCGCCAGCAGCTTGAGGGAGCCGGGGAGAGGGGAGACCCAGTACTTC. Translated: CASSLREPGRGETQYF.

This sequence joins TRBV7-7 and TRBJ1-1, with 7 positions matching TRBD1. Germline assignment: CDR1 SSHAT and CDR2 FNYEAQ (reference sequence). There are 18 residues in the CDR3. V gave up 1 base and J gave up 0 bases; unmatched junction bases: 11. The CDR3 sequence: CASSLVGAGGRMNTEAFF. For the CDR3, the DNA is TGTGCCAGCAGCTTAGTAGGAGCAGGGGGGAGGATGAACACTGAAGCTTTCTTT.

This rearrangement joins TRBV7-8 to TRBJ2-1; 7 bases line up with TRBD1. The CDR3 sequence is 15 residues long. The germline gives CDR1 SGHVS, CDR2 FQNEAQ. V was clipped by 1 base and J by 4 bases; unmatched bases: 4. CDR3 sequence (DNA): TGTGCCAGCAGCTTAGGGGGGACAGTTTACAATGAGCAGTTCTTC. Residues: CASSLGGTVYNEQFF. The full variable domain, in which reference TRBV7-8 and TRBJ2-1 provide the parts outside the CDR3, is GAGVSQSPRYKVAKRGQDVALRCDPISGHVSLFWYQQALGQGPEFLTYFQNEAQLDKSGLPSDRFFAERPEGSVSTLKIQRTQQEDSAVYLCASSLGGTVYNEQFFGPGTRLTVL.

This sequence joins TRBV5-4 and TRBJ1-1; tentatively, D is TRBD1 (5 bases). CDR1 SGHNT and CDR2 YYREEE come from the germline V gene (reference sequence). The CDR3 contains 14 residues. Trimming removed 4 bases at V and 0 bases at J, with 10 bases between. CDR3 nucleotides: TGTGCCAGCAGCCGTACAGGCATGAACACTGAAGCTTTCTTT. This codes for CASSRTGMNTEAFF.

The CDR3 spells CASSLAGVDTEAFF. CDR3 DNA sequence: TGTGCCAGCAGCTTGGCGGGGGTGGACACTGAAGCTTTCTTT. The gene calls are TRBV5-6 and TRBJ1-1, with a tentative D call TRBD1 (5 bases). Per germline, CDR1 SGHDT and CDR2 YYEEEE. The V gene lost 0 bases and the J gene lost 3 bases, with 9 bases spanning the gap. The CDR3 sequence is 14 residues long.

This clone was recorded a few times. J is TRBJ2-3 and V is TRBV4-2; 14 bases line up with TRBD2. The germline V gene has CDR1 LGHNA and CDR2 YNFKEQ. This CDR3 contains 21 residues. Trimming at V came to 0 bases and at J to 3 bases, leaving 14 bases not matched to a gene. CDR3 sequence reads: CASSQEPRGTSGGRRTDTQYF. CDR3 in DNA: TGTGCCAGCAGCCAAGAGCCTCGGGGGACTAGCGGGGGCCGAAGGACAGATACGCAGTATTTT.

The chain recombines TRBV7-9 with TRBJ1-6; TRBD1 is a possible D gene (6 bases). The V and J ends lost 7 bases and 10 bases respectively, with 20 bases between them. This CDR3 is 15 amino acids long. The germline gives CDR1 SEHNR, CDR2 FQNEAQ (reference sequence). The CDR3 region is CASTYLGGGLSPLHF. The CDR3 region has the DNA TGTGCCAGCACCTACCTCGGGGGGGGGCTATCACCCCTCCACTTT.

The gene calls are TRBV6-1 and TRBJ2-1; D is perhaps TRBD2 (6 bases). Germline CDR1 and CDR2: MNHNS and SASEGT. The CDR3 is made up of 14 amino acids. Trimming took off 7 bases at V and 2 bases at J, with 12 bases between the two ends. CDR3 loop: CASTRDSTYNEQFF. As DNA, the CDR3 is TGTGCCAGCACGCGGGACTCGACCTACAATGAGCAGTTCTTC.

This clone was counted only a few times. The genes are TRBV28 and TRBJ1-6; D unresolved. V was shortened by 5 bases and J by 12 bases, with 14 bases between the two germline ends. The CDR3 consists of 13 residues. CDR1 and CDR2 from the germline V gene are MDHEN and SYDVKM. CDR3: CASSQWSGRPLHF. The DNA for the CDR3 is TGTGCCAGCAGTCAATGGTCGGGTCGACCCCTCCACTTT.

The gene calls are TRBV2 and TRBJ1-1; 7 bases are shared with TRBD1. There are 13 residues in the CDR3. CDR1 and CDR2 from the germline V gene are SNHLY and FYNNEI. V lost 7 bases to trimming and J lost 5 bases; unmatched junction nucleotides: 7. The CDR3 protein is CASTTDRETEAFF. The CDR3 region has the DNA TGTGCCAGCACTACCGACAGGGAGACTGAAGCTTTCTTT. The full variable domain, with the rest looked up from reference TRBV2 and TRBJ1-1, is EPEVTQTPSHQVTQMGQEVILRCVPISNHLYFYWYRQILGQKVEFLVSFYNNEISEKSEIFDDQFSVERPDGSNFTLKIRSTKLEDSAMYFCASTTDRETEAFFGQGTRLTVV.

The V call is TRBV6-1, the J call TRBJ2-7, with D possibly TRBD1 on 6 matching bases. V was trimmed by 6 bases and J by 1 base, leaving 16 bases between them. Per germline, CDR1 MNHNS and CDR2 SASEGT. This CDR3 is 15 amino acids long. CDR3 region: CASSPGDIASYEQYF. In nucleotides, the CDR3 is TGTGCCAGCAGCCCAGGGGATATAGCGTCCTACGAGCAGTACTTC.

The CDR3 here is CASSPTGGAETQYF. CDR3 coding DNA: TGTGCCAGCAGTCCGACAGGGGGCGCGGAGACCCAGTACTTC. The chain uses TRBV28 and TRBJ2-5, with 10 bases fitting TRBD1. This CDR3 has 14 residues. Germline V CDR1 and CDR2: MDHEN, SYDVKM. Trimming at V came to 5 bases and at J to 5 bases, leaving 5 bases not matched to a gene.

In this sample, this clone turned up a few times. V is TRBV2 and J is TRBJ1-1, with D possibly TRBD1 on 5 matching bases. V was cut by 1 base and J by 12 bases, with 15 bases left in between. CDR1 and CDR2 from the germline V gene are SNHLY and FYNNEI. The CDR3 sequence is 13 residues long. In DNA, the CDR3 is TGTGCCAGCAGTGAAGGTCGGGGGTCTTCGTCTTTCTTT. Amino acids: CASSEGRGSSSFF.